The rows below give T cell receptor beta chains drawn from one sample of a study of naive and memory T cell subsets. MiXCR, applied by TCRdb to the UMI-ligation and nested PCR reads, yields one record per CDR3 protein. The repertoire holds around 13,000 distinct CDR3 sequences, 4% to 6.5% seen once, with approximately 8% in the top ten. The sample was skin, taken from a tuberculin skin test site. All receptors derive from an adult in good health. The conserved cysteine and the conserved F or W are not part of the CDR3 here. Each record gives: V gene, CDR3 protein.

TRBV7-3,ASSLIVQGYNEQF
TRBV7-8,ASSLAGLYNSPLH
TRBV10-3,AISEETGGYEQF
TRBV7-9,ASKRGVSETQY
TRBV5-1,ASTFSSGGPNTGELF
TRBV7-2,ASSVRDLNTEAF
TRBV18,ASSRQDWMNTEAF
TRBV27,ASAPPVGEGTQGSYEQY
TRBV11-2,ASSFLGGPNYGYT
TRBV4-3,ASSQNRARTDTQY
TRBV7-2,ASSTGTARWTNEKLF
TRBV20-1,SVPTPTNEKLF
TRBV7-9,ASTQNRLGEKLF
TRBV7-2,ASSLNGGYNSPLH
TRBV10-3,AISPKGTDTEAF
TRBV19,ASSERGDQPQH
TRBV7-2,ASSSQGGRNTEAF
TRBV7-8,ASSRQGAAYEQY
TRBV28,ATGDRGYGYT
TRBV7-9,ASSWRFGYT
TRBV11-2,ASSLGLNTEAF
TRBV3-1,ASSQDRAGDPLSYEQY
TRBV20-1,SARDRFSGLTLH
TRBV5-5,ASSTPFSAYTTRRSTDTQY
TRBV10-3,AISEGAYYEQY
TRBV29-1,SVGTQY
TRBV4-2,ASSQHLAGGYNEQF
TRBV25-1,ASSEPGARGETQY
TRBV5-5,ASSLDSGTQPQH
TRBV29-1,SADSGTGSTGELF